The present TCR beta chain was sequenced within a study of neurological immune-mediated disorders. This clonotype occurred many times. The CDR3 covers 18 residues. CDR1 MDHEN and CDR2 SYDVKM come from the germline V gene. V lost 3 bases and J lost 0; bases outside the gene matches: 8. MiXCR, run by TCRdb on the 5' RACE reads, gives a single entry per CDR3 protein. The data show more than 50,000 distinct CDR3 sequences, about an eighth seen once. This clonotype was sampled from a man between 60 and 75 years old in good health. V and J are TRBV28 and TRBJ2-6, with 7 bases that match TRBD1. The sequencing input was PBMCs. The CDR3 protein is CASSFSDRSSSGANVLTF. The CDR3 nucleotides read TGTGCCAGCAGTTTCTCGGACAGGTCCAGCTCTGGGGCCAACGTCCTGACTTTC.